Following are 24 T cell receptor beta chains from one sample sequenced in a study of CD8 T cells in ankylosing spondylitis. Study findings and constraints: A TCR beta motif of eight highly homologous variants appeared characteristic of ankylosing spondylitis blood.

These receptors' antigens are unknown. TCRdb redid the calling of the 5' RACE reads with MiXCR, one entry per CDR3 protein. This sample has more than 300,000 distinct CDR3 sequences, with around 8% found just once. Sequencing used blood, either unsorted or a sorted T cell fraction (not recorded which). These receptor sequences come from a male donor with ankylosing spondylitis.

The sample holds a few counts of this clonotype. The chain joins TRBV5-5 to TRBJ2-7; D might be TRBD1 or TRBD2, each matching 5 bases. The CDR3 loop spans 13 amino acids. The germline CDR1 and CDR2 sequences are SGHKS and YYEKEE (reference sequence). Trimming pared 6 bases from V and 2 bases from J, leaving 12 bases between. CDR3 loop: CASTTGTPYEQYF. CDR3 in DNA: TGTGCCAGCACCACCGGGACCCCCTACGAGCAGTACTTC. The complete variable domain, with remaining parts taken from reference TRBV5-5 and TRBJ2-7, reads DAGVTQSPTHLIKTRGQQVTLRCSPISGHKSVSWYQQVLGQGPQFIFQYYEKEERGRGNFPDRFSARQFPNYSSELNVNALLLGDSALYLCASTTGTPYEQYFGPGTRLTVT.

The chain joins TRBV19 to TRBJ2-3; D possibly corresponds to TRBD2 (7 bases). CDR1 is LNHDA, CDR2 SQIVND, per germline (reference sequence). V was shortened by 1 base and J by 2 bases, with 10 bases between the two germline ends. CDR3 length: 15 residues. For the CDR3, the DNA is TGTGCCAGTAGTATAGCAGCGGGACACACAGATACGCAGTATTTT. Amino acid sequence: CASSIAAGHTDTQYF. The full variable domain, its missing parts supplied by reference TRBV19 and TRBJ2-3, is DGGITQSPKYLFRKEGQNVTLSCEQNLNHDAMYWYRQDPGQGLRLIYYSQIVNDFQKGDIAEGYSVSREKKESFPLTVTSAQKNPTAFYLCASSIAAGHTDTQYFGPGTRLTVL.

This clonotype occurred many times. CDR3 in amino acids: CASSQARASGSLRNIQYF. The CDR3 DNA reads as TGTGCCAGCAGCCAAGCGAGGGCTAGCGGGAGTTTGAGAAACATTCAGTACTTC. V is TRBV4-2 and J is TRBJ2-4, with TRBD2 identical over 10 bases. The ends lost 1 base at V and 6 bases at J; junction bases unmatched: 12. This CDR3 has 18 amino acids. CDR1 is LGHNA and CDR2 is YNFKEQ in the germline V gene.

This clonotype was seen more than once but under ten times. The V gene is TRBV29-1, the J gene TRBJ1-2; D ambiguous. The CDR3 loop spans 12 amino acids. V lost 6 bases to trimming and J lost 4 bases, with 12 bases between them. Germline assignment: CDR1 SQVTM and CDR2 ANQGSEA. CDR3: CSVRPPPYGYTF. CDR3 DNA: TGCAGCGTCCGACCCCCACCCTATGGCTACACCTTC.

This clonotype was picked up a small number of times. V and J are TRBV29-1 and TRBJ2-3; 14 positions agree with TRBD2. The ends lost 6 bases at V and 1 base at J; junction bases unmatched: 18. The CDR3 length is 20 residues. Germline CDR1 and CDR2: SQVTM and ANQGSEA. Here the CDR3 reads CSVEGGLAGVGGIGTDTQYF. The CDR3 DNA sequence: TGCAGCGTCGAGGGGGGACTAGCGGGAGTGGGGGGGATAGGCACAGATACGCAGTATTTT.

The chain links TRBV3-1 to TRBJ1-6; unclear D gene. Germline V lookup: CDR1 LGHDT, CDR2 YNNKEL (reference sequence). The CDR3 has 13 residues. V was trimmed by 0 bases and J by 9 bases, leaving 6 bases between them. CDR3 protein: CASSQDGSSPLHF. In DNA, the CDR3 is TGTGCCAGCAGCCAAGACGGGAGTTCACCCCTCCACTTT.

This clonotype was picked up a small number of times. The gene calls are TRBV28 and TRBJ2-7, with D perhaps TRBD1 or TRBD2 (5 bases each). This CDR3 is built from 14 residues. The germline V and J ends were trimmed by 2 bases and 3 bases, with 11 bases remaining between them. The germline CDR1 and CDR2 sequences are MDHEN and SYDVKM. CDR3 sequence reads: CASSLRGSYYEQYF. DNA for the CDR3: TGTGCCAGCAGTTTACGGGGCAGCTACTACGAGCAGTACTTC.

This clonotype was found a few times. V gene TRBV6-1 combines with J gene TRBJ2-7; D call uncertain. This CDR3 is built from 15 residues. V lost 1 base, J lost 2 bases, and 12 bases lay in between. Germline V CDR1 and CDR2: MNHNS, SASEGT. CDR3 coding DNA: TGTGCCAGCAGTGAAGAAGCACCAGGCCCCTACGAGCAGTACTTC. Protein product: CASSEEAPGPYEQYF.

V and J are TRBV25-1 and TRBJ2-5; 7 bases fit TRBD2. Trimming cost V 0 bases and J 5 bases; bases outside gene matches: 9. Germline lookup yields CDR1 MGHDK and CDR2 SYGVNS. The CDR3 covers 16 residues. CDR3 DNA sequence: TGTGCCAGCAGTGAATATACCGGGGGGAAGCGGGAGACCCAGTACTTC. It translates to CASSEYTGGKRETQYF.

This clonotype was detected a few times. The chain couples TRBV19 to TRBJ2-2, with a weak D call TRBD2 (6 bases). Germline V lookup: CDR1 LNHDA, CDR2 SQIVND (reference sequence). The V end lost 4 bases, the J end lost 1 base, and 16 bases lay between the germline ends. This CDR3 region has 17 residues. As DNA, the CDR3 is TGTGCCAGTAGTACCAATTCGCGCGGGATGAACACCGGGGAGCTGTTTTTT. This encodes CASSTNSRGMNTGELFF.

This clonotype was counted a few times. The chain joins TRBV20-1 to TRBJ1-5, with D tentatively TRBD1 (6 bases). The ends were cut back, 3 bases at V and 3 bases at J, with 15 bases in the middle. Per the germline V gene, CDR1 is DFQATT and CDR2 is SNEGSKA (reference sequence). The CDR3 is 15 residues long. CDR3 coding DNA: TGCAGTGCTAGGGGTGGGGGGGCCTCCAATCAGCCCCAGCATTTT. Translated: CSARGGGASNQPQHF.

The chain uses TRBV30 and TRBJ2-3; TRBD2 matches 10 bases. This CDR3 spans 13 amino acids. V trimming: 7 bases; J trimming: 2 bases; junction bases outside the gene matches: 3. The germline V gene has CDR1 GTSNPN and CDR2 SVGIG (reference sequence). The CDR3 is CAYTSGNTDTQYF. DNA of the CDR3: TGTGCCTATACTAGCGGGAACACAGATACGCAGTATTTT.

This chain uses TRBV28 with TRBJ2-1; 12 bases fit TRBD1. The CDR3 contains 17 residues. Trimming at V came to 3 bases and at J to 6 bases, leaving 9 bases not matched to a gene. From germline, CDR1 is MDHEN and CDR2 SYDVKM. CDR3 in amino acids: CASSFSRDRGRLNEQFF. The CDR3 DNA reads TGTGCCAGCAGTTTCTCCCGGGACAGGGGGCGTCTCAATGAGCAGTTCTTC.

This clonotype was found a few times. J is TRBJ2-7 and V is TRBV3-1; 9 nucleotides line up with TRBD2. With V trimmed by 0 bases and J by 4 bases, 4 bases remained unmatched. Germline CDR1 reads LGHDT; CDR2 reads YNNKEL (reference sequence). This CDR3 region has 15 residues. As DNA, the CDR3 is TGTGCCAGCAGCCAAGAACATAGCGGGAGTTACGAGCAGTACTTC. Translating it yields CASSQEHSGSYEQYF.

A few counts support this clonotype. This chain's CDR3 is CSASTAAPRTTSASYEQYF. The CDR3 DNA reads TGCAGTGCTTCTACAGCAGCCCCCCGGACAACTAGCGCTTCCTACGAGCAGTACTTC. The V and J genes are TRBV20-1 and TRBJ2-7, with TRBD2 matching over 7 bases. V was pared by 5 bases and J by 1 base, with 23 bases of the junction left unmatched. The CDR3 runs 19 residues. In germline, CDR1 is DFQATT, CDR2 SNEGSKA (reference sequence).

This clonotype was counted between two and nine times. The chain has TRBV7-2 and TRBJ1-1; 7 nucleotides agree with TRBD1. Looked up from germline, CDR1 is SGHTA and CDR2 is FQGNSA. The CDR3 is 14 amino acids. Trimming took 5 bases from V and 10 from J; bases not matched to a gene: 13. CDR3 region: CASSGRQGKKTAFF. CDR3 coding DNA: TGTGCCAGCAGCGGCAGACAGGGTAAGAAGACAGCTTTCTTT.

The CDR3 spells CASSQDSGLVGGKSSGNTIYF. CDR3 DNA: TGTGCCAGCAGCCAAGATTCAGGATTGGTTGGAGGGAAAAGCTCTGGAAACACCATATATTTT. V and J are TRBV4-2 and TRBJ1-3; no definite D call. The CDR3 is 21 amino acids. Germline CDR1 and CDR2: LGHNA and YNFKEQ. V shed 0 bases and J shed 0 bases, with 24 bases lying between them.

The sample holds many counts of this clonotype. This sequence joins TRBV20-1 and TRBJ2-3; D not resolved. This CDR3 comprises 13 residues. Trimming stripped 1 base from V and 2 bases from J, with 7 bases between. Germline V gene data show CDR1 as DFQATT and CDR2 as SNEGSKA (reference sequence). The CDR3 reads CSARGGLTDTQYF. In nucleotides, the CDR3 is TGCAGTGCTAGAGGCGGCCTCACAGATACGCAGTATTTT.

This clonotype has just a few counts. The V gene is TRBV7-9, the J gene TRBJ1-3, with unresolved D. Trimming took 6 bases from V and 4 from J, leaving 10 bases between them. This CDR3 spans 13 amino acids. CDR1 and CDR2 (germline): SEHNR, FQNEAQ (reference sequence). This CDR3 is CASRSGRGNTIYF. In DNA, the CDR3 is TGTGCCAGCAGGTCCGGGAGGGGAAACACCATATATTTT.

The V call is TRBV6-5, the J call TRBJ2-1; D is unresolved. CDR1 and CDR2 (germline): MNHEY, SVGAGI. V lost 4 bases, J lost 9 bases, and 25 bases lay in between. The CDR3 covers 17 residues. The CDR3 bases are TGTGCCAGCAGTTCTCTCCCCCCGGCTCGACTGGTACCTGAGCAGTTCTTC. This sequence encodes CASSSLPPARLVPEQFF.

This clonotype was recorded a few times. The chain combines TRBV5-1 with TRBJ2-2, with a possible D match to TRBD1 (6 bases). V was cut by 3 bases and J by 4 bases, with 13 bases left in between. Germline values: CDR1 SGHRS, CDR2 YFSETQ. This CDR3 contains 15 residues. For the CDR3, the DNA is TGCGCCAGCAGCTGGTCCCAGGGGCGCACCGGGGAGCTGTTTTTT. It encodes CASSWSQGRTGELFF.

The chain carries TRBV4-3 and TRBJ2-3, with 9 bases lining up with TRBD2. The junction had 13 bases not matched to a gene; V was cut back by 1 base and J by 5 bases. CDR3 length: 18 residues. Germline values: CDR1 LGHNA, CDR2 YSLEER. As DNA, the CDR3 is TGCGCCAGCAGCCAAGCGAGTGGGCGGGAGGGCCGTGTAGATACGCAGTATTTT. It yields the protein CASSQASGREGRVDTQYF.

This chain joins TRBV2 and TRBJ2-5, with D perhaps matching TRBD1 (5 bases). CDR3 size: 15 residues. Germline loops: CDR1 SNHLY, CDR2 FYNNEI. Trimming took 1 base from V and 5 from J, leaving 14 bases between them. The CDR3 spells CASSEVKGLGETQYF. CDR3 sequence (DNA): TGTGCCAGCAGTGAAGTGAAGGGGTTGGGGGAGACCCAGTACTTC.

The table lists this clonotype with a few counts. This chain links TRBV14 with TRBJ2-1; D gene uncertain. Looked up from germline, CDR1 is SGHDN and CDR2 is FVKESK. The CDR3 extends over 15 amino acids. V was trimmed by 2 bases and J by 6 bases, leaving 14 bases between them. Here the CDR3 DNA reads TGTGCCAGCAGCCAAATTATAGGTGTTGGCAATGAGCAGTTCTTC. It encodes CASSQIIGVGNEQFF.